This TCR beta chain was obtained from a study of cytomegalovirus exposure and HLA in healthy donors. Findings of the study overall: Association of 16,951 TCR beta sequences with HLA alleles was found at 0.05 false discovery rate in a later analysis. In a later analysis, parvovirus B19, influenza, CMV and Epstein-Barr virus appeared linked to several top co-occurrence clusters.

For this clone: The antigen is unknown.

The primer mix had 60 Vbeta and 13 Jbeta primers. Profiled with immunoSEQ multiplex PCR; TCRdb holds only in-frame clones, not every one. The sample holds 180,000 or so clones, approximately 83% seen once. The specimen sequenced was PBMCs. This clonotype was sampled from a man aged 18 to 30 in good health and CMV-seropositive.

As DNA, the CDR3 is TGTGCCAGCAGCCCAGGTACAGGGTTGGGGCAGCCCCAGCATTTT. It encodes CASSPGTGLGQPQHF. This chain connects TRBV7-2 to TRBJ1-5, with a weak D call TRBD1 (6 bases). CDR3 length: 15 amino acids. V lost 5 bases and J 7 bases, leaving 18 bases between the germline ends. Germline V gene lookup returns CDR1 SGHTA and CDR2 FQGNSA.